The 28 T cell receptor beta chains in this list originate from one sample, sequenced in a study of T cell responses to AZD1222 COVID-19 vaccine. Measured with immunoSEQ multiplex PCR; TCRdb has only the in-frame clones, and not every one. The sample lists some 150,000 clones; 90% were seen once. Sequenced here: peripheral blood, sampled on day 0 of AZD1222 vaccination. These receptor sequences come from an adult in good health.

This rearrangement joins TRBV5-6 to TRBJ1-1; unclear D gene. CDR1 is SGHDT and CDR2 is YYEEEE in the germline V gene. With 1 base removed from V and 1 base from J, the gap between germline ends came to 5 bases. CDR3 length: 13 amino acids. CDR3: CASSLRTNTEAFF. DNA for the CDR3: TGTGCCAGCAGCTTGCGGACGAACACTGAAGCTTTCTTT.

The rearrangement uses TRBV5-1 and TRBJ2-7, with D hard to call. Trimming stripped 2 bases from V and 4 bases from J, with 10 bases between. Germline V CDR1 and CDR2: SGHRS, YFSETQ. The length of the CDR3 is 13 residues. The CDR3 is CASSFGNKYEQYF. DNA for the CDR3: TGCGCCAGCAGCTTCGGAAACAAATACGAGCAGTACTTC.

CDR3 protein: CASSWGSPGRTFYGYTF. In DNA form, the CDR3 reads TGTGCCAGCAGCTGGGGATCCCCGGGACGGACTTTCTATGGCTACACCTTC. This chain uses TRBV7-3 with TRBJ1-2; possible D gene TRBD1, 5 bases. The CDR3 is 17 amino acids. Germline-derived CDR1 and CDR2 are SGHTA and FQGTGA. The V gene lost 4 bases and the J gene lost 4 bases, with 22 bases spanning the gap.

This rearrangement joins TRBV6-6 to TRBJ2-1; D perhaps matches TRBD2 (5 bases). This CDR3 region has 18 residues. Trimming left V 5 bases short and J 0 bases short, with 20 bases between. CDR1 and CDR2 (germline): MNHNY, SVGAGI (reference sequence). The CDR3 DNA reads TGTGCCAGCAGTCGAAAAGGAGGCCGCTTATCCTCCTACAATGAGCAGTTCTTC. This sequence encodes CASSRKGGRLSSYNEQFF.

This rearrangement joins TRBV7-2 to TRBJ1-6, with 9 bases lining up with TRBD1. There are 19 residues in the CDR3. The germline gives CDR1 SGHTA, CDR2 FQGNSA. V was clipped by 5 bases and J by 3 bases; unmatched bases: 14. DNA for the CDR3: TGTGCCAGCAGCCCTCCCGGGACAGGGTTTAGGAACTATAATTCACCCCTCCACTTT. Amino acid sequence: CASSPPGTGFRNYNSPLHF.

V and J are TRBV19 and TRBJ1-5; the D gene is possibly TRBD1 (6 bases). There are 15 residues in the CDR3. CDR1 LNHDA and CDR2 SQIVND come from the germline V gene (reference sequence). V shed 3 bases and J shed 5 bases, with 14 bases lying between them. The CDR3 spells CASSISGTRDQPQHF. The CDR3 coding sequence is TGTGCCAGTAGTATCTCCGGGACAAGGGATCAGCCCCAGCATTTT.

The genes are TRBV5-1 and TRBJ2-1, with 8 bases identical to TRBD2. The germline gives CDR1 SGHRS, CDR2 YFSETQ. V lost 2 bases to trimming and J lost 6 bases; unmatched junction nucleotides: 10. This CDR3 spans 16 amino acids. The CDR3, as DNA: TGCGCCAGCAGCTTCCAGCGGGGGAGAGGCGGCAATGAGCAGTTCTTC. It yields the protein CASSFQRGRGGNEQFF.

This clone was seen only a few times. The CDR3 nucleotides are TGTGCCATCAGTGACGGTCCGACCCTTTCTAGCTCTGGAAACACCATATATTTT. Its translation is CAISDGPTLSSSGNTIYF. This rearrangement joins TRBV10-3 to TRBJ1-3; no clear D. The V gene's germline CDR1 is ENHRY and CDR2 SYGVKD. The ends were cut back, 3 bases at V and 0 bases at J, with 18 bases in the middle. This CDR3 region has 18 residues.

The chain links TRBV27 to TRBJ1-6; 9 nucleotides agree with TRBD1. V trimming: 6 bases; J trimming: 9 bases; junction bases outside the gene matches: 15. Germline V gene data show CDR1 as MNHEY and CDR2 as SMNVEV (reference sequence). The CDR3 is 17 amino acids. The CDR3 nucleotides are TGTGCCAGCAGCCTAGTACAGGGGGCCTTTTCTTTTTCACCCCTCCACTTT. This translates into CASSLVQGAFSFSPLHF.

CDR3 nucleotides: TGTGCCAGCAGTGAATTTAGCGGGACAGTGTCAGACGAGCAGTACTTC. Translated: CASSEFSGTVSDEQYF. This chain joins TRBV25-1 and TRBJ2-7; possibly TRBD2 for D (8 bases). The CDR3 totals 16 residues. The germline V gene has CDR1 MGHDK and CDR2 SYGVNS. V lost 1 base to trimming and J lost 5 bases, with 18 bases between them.

The V call is TRBV2, the J call TRBJ2-3; D possibly corresponds to TRBD2 (5 bases). The CDR3 has 15 residues. Between the trimmed V and J ends, which lost 6 bases and 6 bases, there was a span of 19 bases. Germline V lookup: CDR1 SNHLY, CDR2 FYNNEI. CDR3 DNA: TGTGCCAGCAGCGCCCAGCTAGCAGCGGACGATACGCAGTATTTT. This gives the protein CASSAQLAADDTQYF.

The CDR3 bases are TGTGCCAGCAGCCAAGACCCGACGGCGACGGAAAAACTGTTTTTT. Its translation is CASSQDPTATEKLFF. V is TRBV6-2 or TRBV6-3 and J is TRBJ1-4; D remains ambiguous. The V and J ends lost 6 bases and 8 bases respectively, with 19 bases between them. This CDR3 is 15 amino acids long. Germline lookup yields CDR1 MNHEY and CDR2 SVGEGT.

This chain joins TRBV3-1 (or the pseudogene TRBV3-2) and TRBJ1-2, with D possibly TRBD1 on 6 matching bases. The length of the CDR3 is 14 residues. V was trimmed by 5 bases and J by 8 bases, leaving 18 bases between them. Germline CDR1 reads LGHDT; CDR2 reads YNNKEL (reference sequence). The CDR3 spells CASSLQQGGGGYTF. CDR3 coding DNA: TGTGCCAGCAGCTTACAGCAAGGGGGTGGGGGCTACACCTTC.

The chain recombines TRBV6-1 with TRBJ2-1; D is unclear. V lost 2 bases and J 4 bases, leaving 9 bases between the germline ends. The CDR3 consists of 14 residues. Germline assignment: CDR1 MNHNS and CDR2 SASEGT. CDR3 in DNA: TGTGCCAGCAGTGAACCCAAGGGATACAATGAGCAGTTCTTC. This translates into CASSEPKGYNEQFF.

This chain connects TRBV21-1 to TRBJ2-2; the DNA was not used to check the table's D call, TRBD1. TRBV21-1 is assigned pseudogene status. CDR3 length: 20 amino acids. CDR3 nucleotides: TGTGCCAGCAGCAAGCACAGGGGGCTGATAGCGGGGACGAACACCGGGGAGCTGTTTTTT. It yields the protein CASSKHRGLIAGTNTGELFF.

V and J are TRBV7-3 and TRBJ1-1, with D perhaps matching TRBD1 (5 bases). V was pared by 5 bases and J by 7 bases, with 14 bases between. There are 13 residues in the CDR3. Germline V gene lookup returns CDR1 SGHTA and CDR2 FQGTGA. CDR3 in DNA: TGTGCCAGCAGCCGGACTGGAAGGGGTGAAGCTTTCTTT. This codes for CASSRTGRGEAFF.

The chain has TRBV5-1 and TRBJ1-3; weak D call: TRBD1 (6 bases). CDR1 is SGHRS, CDR2 YFSETQ, per germline. V lost 1 base, J lost 0 bases, and 11 bases lay in between. The CDR3 spans 16 residues. CDR3 sequence (DNA): TGCGCCAGCAGCTTGACAGGGACGGGCTCTGGAAACACCATATATTTT. This gives the protein CASSLTGTGSGNTIYF.

The chain recombines TRBV9 with TRBJ2-7; 8 bases agree with TRBD1. V lost 0 bases and J lost 3; bases outside the gene matches: 2. The germline V gene has CDR1 SGDLS and CDR2 YYNGEE. This CDR3 spans 14 amino acids. The CDR3, as DNA: TGTGCCAGCAGCGTAGAGACAGGGGTCTACGAGCAGTACTTC. As protein: CASSVETGVYEQYF.

This chain uses TRBV5-4 with TRBJ1-2, with D hard to call. Germline CDR1 is SGHNT and CDR2 is YYREEE (reference sequence). Trimming removed 4 bases from V and 4 bases from J, with 11 bases in between. CDR3 size: 13 residues. The CDR3 DNA reads as TGTGCCAGCAGCCGCCCCGAAACCTATGGCTACACCTTC. It encodes CASSRPETYGYTF.

The count of this clone is one. Here the CDR3 DNA reads TGCGCCAGCAGTCCGGGACAAGATTTGACCGGAGCTTTCTTT. Translating it yields CASSPGQDLTGAFF. This chain uses TRBV5-1 with TRBJ1-1; tentatively, D is TRBD1 (6 bases). Trimming shortened V by 5 bases and J by 10 bases, and 21 bases separated the two germline ends. The germline gives CDR1 SGHRS, CDR2 YFSETQ. The CDR3 runs 14 residues. The full variable domain, completed using reference TRBV5-1 and TRBJ1-1, is KAGVTQTPRYLIKTRGQQVTLSCSPISGHRSVSWYQQTPGQGLQFLFEYFSETQRNKGNFPGRFSGRQFSNSRSEMNVSTLELGDSALYLCASSPGQDLTGAFFGQGTRLTVV.

CDR3 bases: TGTGCCAGCAGCCAAGATCTGAGGGAGCCCCAGCATTTT. It specifies CASSQDLREPQHF. The chain couples TRBV14 to TRBJ1-5; D not resolved. V was trimmed by 0 bases and J by 8 bases, leaving 8 bases between them. Germline V gene sequence: CDR1 SGHDN, CDR2 FVKESK. This CDR3 region has 13 residues.

This chain connects TRBV15 to TRBJ2-1, with 15 bases matching TRBD2. CDR1 and CDR2 from the germline V gene are LNHNV and YYDKDF (reference sequence). With 0 bases clipped from V and 7 bases from J, the junction kept 1 base outside the gene matches. The CDR3 consists of 16 residues. CDR3 sequence: CATSRDGTSGRNEQFF. The CDR3 DNA follows: TGTGCCACCAGCAGAGACGGGACTAGCGGGAGGAATGAGCAGTTCTTC.

This clone was counted a single time. This sequence joins TRBV5-1 and TRBJ1-3; 8 positions agree with TRBD1. Germline-derived CDR1 and CDR2 are SGHRS and YFSETQ. V gave up 2 bases and J gave up 0 bases; unmatched junction bases: 13. This CDR3 is built from 19 residues. CDR3 coding DNA: TGCGCCAGCAGCTTCGCCGGACAGGGAGGACCCCGCTCTGGAAACACCATATATTTT. Protein sequence: CASSFAGQGGPRSGNTIYF.

The chain combines TRBV19 with TRBJ1-2; unclear D gene. Germline loops: CDR1 LNHDA, CDR2 SQIVND (reference sequence). This CDR3 region has 18 residues. V lost 5 bases and J 0 bases, leaving 22 bases between the germline ends. The CDR3 DNA reads as TGTGCCAGTAGTTCCGAGACCTTCCAAGAAATCGCTAACTATGGCTACACCTTC. It translates to CASSSETFQEIANYGYTF.

The V and J genes are TRBV11-2 and TRBJ2-1, with TRBD2 identical over 10 bases. Germline V gene data show CDR1 as SGHAT and CDR2 as FQNNGV. V lost 4 bases and J lost 8; bases outside the gene matches: 8. This CDR3 contains 15 residues. CDR3 in amino acids: CASSSQRGGPDEQFF. Here the CDR3 DNA reads TGTGCCAGCAGCTCCCAGCGGGGGGGCCCGGATGAGCAGTTCTTC.

The V call is TRBV10-3, the J call TRBJ2-3; 10 nucleotides align to TRBD2. The CDR3 totals 16 residues. Germline V gene sequence: CDR1 ENHRY, CDR2 SYGVKD. Germline trimming cut 2 bases from V and 2 bases from J; bases unmatched to any gene: 4. The CDR3 nucleotides read TGTGCCATCAGTGAGGCTAGCGGGAGTACCACAGATACGCAGTATTTT. This gives the protein CAISEASGSTTDTQYF.

This clone was seen a handful of times. The V call is TRBV6-2 or TRBV6-3, the J call TRBJ1-5; TRBD1 matches at 10 bases. V lost 0 bases and J lost 1; bases outside the gene matches: 12. Germline CDR1 and CDR2: MNHEY and SVGEGT. The CDR3 extends over 20 amino acids. The chain's CDR3 is CASSYSMGDRGYISNQPQHF. CDR3 coding DNA: TGTGCCAGCAGTTACTCGATGGGGGACAGGGGCTATATCAGCAATCAGCCCCAGCATTTT.

The V call is TRBV19, the J call TRBJ2-7; D possibly uses TRBD1 or TRBD2 (7 bases each). CDR1 and CDR2 (germline): LNHDA, SQIVND (reference sequence). The V end was cut by 3 bases, the J end by 1 base, with 19 bases between. The CDR3 has 17 amino acids. This CDR3 is CASSIGPRGGRSYEQYF. DNA of the CDR3: TGTGCCAGTAGTATTGGGCCCAGGGGGGGGCGTTCCTACGAGCAGTACTTC.